This T cell receptor beta chain is drawn from a study of T cells in Graves' hyperthyroidism and ophthalmopathy. This CDR3 has 15 amino acids. Trimming took 5 bases from V and 2 from J, leaving 12 bases between them. From germline, CDR1 is SNHLY and CDR2 FYNNEI. This clonotype was recorded at least ten times. Researchers took RNA transcripts and amplified the TCR beta CDR3 regions from them. A first-round RT-PCR of the TCR CDR3 used the HTBI primer set. TCRdb recomputed calls from the multiplex PCR reads with MiXCR, one row per CDR3 protein. The sample holds 350,000 or so distinct CDR3 sequences, around 18% seen once.

The source material was blood. The sequence came from a woman between 35 and 50 years old with Graves' ophthalmopathy. The rearrangement uses TRBV2 and TRBJ2-2; D is possibly TRBD1 (6 bases). The CDR3 bases are TGTGCCAGCAGTCAAGGACAGCTTAACACCGGGGAGCTGTTTTTT. Its translation: CASSQGQLNTGELFF. Looking up the rest from reference TRBV2 and TRBJ2-2 gives the full variable domain: EPEVTQTPSHQVTQMGQEVILRCVPISNHLYFYWYRQILGQKVEFLVSFYNNEISEKSEIFDDQFSVERPDGSNFTLKIRSTKLEDSAMYFCASSQGQLNTGELFFGEGSRLTVL.